This T cell receptor beta chain was profiled in a study of cytomegalovirus exposure and HLA in healthy donors. To note about this clone: Its antigen is unknown.

In germline, CDR1 is SGHNT, CDR2 YYREEE (reference sequence). Germline trimming cut 4 bases from V and 2 bases from J; bases unmatched to any gene: 3. This CDR3 region has 16 residues. Broader study findings: Follow-up analysis seemed to connect common viral pathogens with several of the most significant clusters identified.

In the PCR, 60 Vbeta and 13 Jbeta primers were used. Here immunoSEQ multiplex PCR was the method, and the copy in TCRdb shows in-frame clones only, minus some. The table includes about 160,000 clones, 75% to 90% detected once. The TCR comes from a human donor in good health. The gene calls are TRBV5-4 and TRBJ2-5; 15 bases map to TRBD2. The source material was PBMCs. This CDR3 reads CASSQGLAGGQETQYF. In nucleotides, the CDR3 is TGTGCCAGCAGCCAAGGACTAGCGGGGGGGCAAGAGACCCAGTACTTC.